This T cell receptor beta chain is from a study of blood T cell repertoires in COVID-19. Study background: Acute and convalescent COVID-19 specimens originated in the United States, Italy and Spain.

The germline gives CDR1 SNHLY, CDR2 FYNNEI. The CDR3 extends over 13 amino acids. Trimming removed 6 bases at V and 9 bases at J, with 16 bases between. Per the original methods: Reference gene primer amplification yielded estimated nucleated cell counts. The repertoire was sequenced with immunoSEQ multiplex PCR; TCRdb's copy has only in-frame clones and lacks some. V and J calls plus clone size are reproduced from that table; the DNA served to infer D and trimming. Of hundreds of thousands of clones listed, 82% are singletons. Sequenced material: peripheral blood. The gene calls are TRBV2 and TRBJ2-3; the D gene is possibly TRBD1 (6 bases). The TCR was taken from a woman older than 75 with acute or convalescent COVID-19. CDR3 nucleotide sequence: TGTGCCAGCAGGGATACTACAGGGACCACGCAGTATTTT. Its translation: CASRDTTGTTQYF.